This T cell receptor beta chain was identified in a study of Graves' ophthalmopathy and Graves' hyperthyroidism. Overall study context: The term stable hyperthyroidism indicated an absence of ophthalmopathy within 18 months of follow-up. Broader study findings: As the model predicted ophthalmopathy progression, it achieved a sensitivity of nearly 71% and a specificity of 72.22%. Ophthalmopathy versus stable hyperthyroidism: 13-signature model gave 87.88% sensitivity, 81.08% specificity.

With regard to this clonotype: Its antigen is still unknown.

The sequenced template was RNA, covering the TCR beta CDR3 region. A first-round RT-PCR used HTBI primers, followed by a second-round multiplex PCR. Via MiXCR, TCRdb re-called the multiplex PCR reads, giving one row per CDR3 protein. In the table there are over a million distinct CDR3 sequences, 35% to 40% of which are singletons. Hyperthyroidism patients were newly diagnosed, under 2 months' duration, aged 18 to 65. The sample consisted of peripheral blood or thyroid tissue (not recorded which). The clonotype originates from an adult man with Graves' hyperthyroidism.

This chain's CDR3 is CASSEFRDAAGDNYGYTF. CDR3 in DNA: TGTGCCAGCAGTGAATTTAGGGACGCCGCTGGAGATAACTATGGCTACACCTTC. The gene calls are TRBV7-9 and TRBJ1-2; D is perhaps TRBD1 (5 bases). This CDR3 contains 18 residues. The germline V and J ends were trimmed by 6 bases and 1 base, with 24 bases remaining between them. Germline V gives CDR1 SEHNR, CDR2 FQNEAQ (reference sequence).